This T cell receptor (beta chain) appears in the sequencing data of a study of shared clonotypes between healthy human individuals. Study summary: CD8 memory received one plate per donor, CD8 naive two, CD4 memory three and CD4 naive three. Study observations and caveats: An anticipated effect of sequencing depth on clonotype sharing among donors was recognized. Rarefaction revealed incomplete sorted-subset sequencing despite large depth.

The sample holds one count of this clone. Its antigen is currently unknown. Once extracted for a subset, genomic DNA was divided evenly among several immunoSEQ plates. The table came from immunoSEQ multiplex PCR; TCRdb's copy has only in-frame clones and leaves some out. The sample lists about 2 million clones, about 95% occurring once. The germline CDR1 and CDR2 sequences are SGDLS and YYNGEE. Trimming took off 1 base at V and 6 bases at J, with 12 bases between the two ends. There are 14 residues in the CDR3. Naive CD8 cells lacked CD45RO, underwent positive selection for CCR7 and left out terminally differentiated effector memory CD45RA+ cells.

The V and J genes are TRBV9 and TRBJ2-3; D may be TRBD2 (5 bases). The clonotype was recovered from a man aged 18 to 35 in good health. The material sequenced was naive CD8+ T cells sorted from blood. CDR3 in amino acids: CASSVTPSPDTQYF. The CDR3 DNA sequence: TGTGCCAGCAGCGTAACCCCTAGCCCCGATACGCAGTATTTT.